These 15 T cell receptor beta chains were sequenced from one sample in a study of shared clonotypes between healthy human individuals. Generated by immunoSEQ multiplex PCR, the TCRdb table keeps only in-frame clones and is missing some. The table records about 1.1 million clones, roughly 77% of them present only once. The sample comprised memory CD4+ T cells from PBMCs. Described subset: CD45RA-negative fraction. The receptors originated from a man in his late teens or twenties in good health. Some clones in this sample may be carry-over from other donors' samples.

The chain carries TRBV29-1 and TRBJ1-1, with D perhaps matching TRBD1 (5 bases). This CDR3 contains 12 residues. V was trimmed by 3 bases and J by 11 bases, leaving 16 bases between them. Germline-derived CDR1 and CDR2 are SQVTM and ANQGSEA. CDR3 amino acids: CSVDSGGSGAFF. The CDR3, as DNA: TGCAGCGTTGATTCTGGGGGAAGCGGGGCTTTCTTT.

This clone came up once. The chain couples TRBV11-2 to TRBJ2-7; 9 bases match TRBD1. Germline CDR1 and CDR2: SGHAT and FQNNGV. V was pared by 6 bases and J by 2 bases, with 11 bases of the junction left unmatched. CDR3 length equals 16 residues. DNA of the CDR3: TGTGCCAGCAGTACCTCCGGGACAGGGCAAACCTACGAGCAGTACTTC. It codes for CASSTSGTGQTYEQYF.

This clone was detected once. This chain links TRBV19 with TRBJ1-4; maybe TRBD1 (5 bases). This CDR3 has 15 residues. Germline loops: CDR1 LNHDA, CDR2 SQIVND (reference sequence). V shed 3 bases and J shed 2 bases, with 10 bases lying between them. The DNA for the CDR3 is TGTGCCAGTAGTATTGGGACGGTCACTAATGAAAAACTGTTTTTT. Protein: CASSIGTVTNEKLFF.

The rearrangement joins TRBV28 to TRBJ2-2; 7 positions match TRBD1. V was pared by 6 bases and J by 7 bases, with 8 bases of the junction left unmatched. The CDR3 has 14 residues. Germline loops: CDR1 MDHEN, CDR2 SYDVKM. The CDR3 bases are TGTGCCAGCAGACAGGGGTCAGACGGCGGGGAGCTGTTTTTT. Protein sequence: CASRQGSDGGELFF.

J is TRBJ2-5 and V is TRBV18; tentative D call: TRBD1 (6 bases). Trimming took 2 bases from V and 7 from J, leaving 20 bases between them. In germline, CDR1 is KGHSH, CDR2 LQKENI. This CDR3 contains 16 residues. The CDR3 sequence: CASSPAGDPIKGTQYF. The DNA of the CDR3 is TGTGCCAGCTCACCAGCAGGGGACCCAATTAAGGGGACCCAGTACTTC.

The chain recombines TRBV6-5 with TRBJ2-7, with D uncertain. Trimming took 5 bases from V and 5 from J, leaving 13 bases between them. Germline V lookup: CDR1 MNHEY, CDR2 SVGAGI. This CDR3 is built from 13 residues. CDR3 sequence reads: CASSPPGTDEQYF. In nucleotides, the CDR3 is TGTGCCAGCAGTCCCCCCGGCACAGACGAGCAGTACTTC.

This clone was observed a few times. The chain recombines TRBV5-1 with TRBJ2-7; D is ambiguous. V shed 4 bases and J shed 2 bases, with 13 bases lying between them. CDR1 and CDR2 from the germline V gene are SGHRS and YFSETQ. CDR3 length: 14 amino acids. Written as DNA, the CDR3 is TGCGCCAGCAGCCCCGACACGGTTACCTACGAGCAGTACTTC. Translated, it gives CASSPDTVTYEQYF.

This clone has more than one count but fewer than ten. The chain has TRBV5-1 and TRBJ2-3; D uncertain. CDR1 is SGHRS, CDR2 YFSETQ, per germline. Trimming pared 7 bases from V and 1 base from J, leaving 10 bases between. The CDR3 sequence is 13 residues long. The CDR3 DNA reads TGCGCCAGCGGGGAAGTGGGCACAGATACGCAGTATTTT. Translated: CASGEVGTDTQYF.

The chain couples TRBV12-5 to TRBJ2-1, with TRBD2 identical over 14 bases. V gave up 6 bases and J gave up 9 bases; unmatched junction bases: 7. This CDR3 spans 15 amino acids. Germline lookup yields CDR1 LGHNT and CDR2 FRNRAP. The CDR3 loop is CASGRLAGGAREQFF. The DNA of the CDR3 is TGTGCTAGTGGACGACTAGCGGGAGGGGCACGTGAGCAGTTCTTC.

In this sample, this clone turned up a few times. CDR3 sequence (DNA): TGTGCCAGCAGTGACCCTCCACATGGCTACACCTTC. Residues: CASSDPPHGYTF. The gene calls are TRBV6-1 and TRBJ1-2; unclear D gene. CDR1 and CDR2 (germline): MNHNS, SASEGT. Between the trimmed V and J ends, which lost 3 bases and 6 bases, there was a span of 8 bases. This CDR3 comprises 12 residues.

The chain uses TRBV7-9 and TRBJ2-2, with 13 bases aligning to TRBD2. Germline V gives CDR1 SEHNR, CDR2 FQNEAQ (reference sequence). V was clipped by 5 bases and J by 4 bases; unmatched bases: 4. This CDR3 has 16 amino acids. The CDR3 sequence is CASSRTSGRGTGELFF. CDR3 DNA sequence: TGTGCCAGCAGCCGGACTAGCGGGAGAGGCACCGGGGAGCTGTTTTTT. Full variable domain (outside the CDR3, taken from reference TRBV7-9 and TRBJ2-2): DTGVSQNPRHKITKRGQNVTFRCDPISEHNRLYWYRQTLGQGPEFLTYFQNEAQLEKSRLLSDRFSAERPKGSFSTLEIQRTEQGDSAMYLCASSRTSGRGTGELFFGEGSRLTVL.

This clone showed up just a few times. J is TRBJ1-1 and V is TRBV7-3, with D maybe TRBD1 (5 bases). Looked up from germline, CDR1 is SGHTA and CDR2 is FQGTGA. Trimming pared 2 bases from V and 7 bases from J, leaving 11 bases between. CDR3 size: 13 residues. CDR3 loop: CASSLLRASEAFF. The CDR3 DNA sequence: TGTGCCAGCAGCTTACTCAGGGCCAGTGAAGCTTTCTTT.

The CDR3 is CASGHYPAGGSADTQYF. The CDR3, as DNA: TGTGCCAGCGGTCACTACCCCGCTGGCGGGAGTGCAGATACGCAGTATTTT. The chain combines TRBV19 with TRBJ2-3; 7 nucleotides align to TRBD2. Germline CDR1 reads LNHDA; CDR2 reads SQIVND (reference sequence). V shed 9 bases, J shed 4 bases, and the junction held 19 bases outside the gene matches. The CDR3 extends over 17 amino acids.

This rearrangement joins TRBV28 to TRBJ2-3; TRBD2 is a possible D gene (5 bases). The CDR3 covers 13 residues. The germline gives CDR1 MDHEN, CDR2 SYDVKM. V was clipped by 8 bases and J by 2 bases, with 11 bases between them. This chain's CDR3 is CASGLQDTDTQYF. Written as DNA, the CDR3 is TGTGCCAGCGGACTGCAAGACACAGATACGCAGTATTTT.

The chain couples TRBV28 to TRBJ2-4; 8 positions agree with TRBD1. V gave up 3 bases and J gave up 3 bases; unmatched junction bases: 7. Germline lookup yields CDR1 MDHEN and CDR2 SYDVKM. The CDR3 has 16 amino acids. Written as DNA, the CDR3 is TGTGCCAGCAGTTTGGTGACAGGGGTGATCAAAAACATTCAGTACTTC. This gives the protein CASSLVTGVIKNIQYF.